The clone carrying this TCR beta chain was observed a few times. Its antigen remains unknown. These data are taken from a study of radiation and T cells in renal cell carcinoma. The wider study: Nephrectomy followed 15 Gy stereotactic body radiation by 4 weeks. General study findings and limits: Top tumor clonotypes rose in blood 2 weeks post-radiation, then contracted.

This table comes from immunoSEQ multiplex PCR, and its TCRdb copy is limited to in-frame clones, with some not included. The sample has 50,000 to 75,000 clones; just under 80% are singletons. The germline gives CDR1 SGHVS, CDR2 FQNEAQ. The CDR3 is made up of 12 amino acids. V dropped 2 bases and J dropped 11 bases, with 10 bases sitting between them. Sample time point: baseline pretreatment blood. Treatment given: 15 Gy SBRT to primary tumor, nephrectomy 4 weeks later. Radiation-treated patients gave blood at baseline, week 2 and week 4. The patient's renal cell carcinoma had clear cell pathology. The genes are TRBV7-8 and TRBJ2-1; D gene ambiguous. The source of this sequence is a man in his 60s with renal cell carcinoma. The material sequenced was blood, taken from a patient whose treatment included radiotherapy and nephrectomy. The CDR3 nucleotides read TGTGCCAGCAGCTTAAATCGAGGAAAGCAGTTCTTC. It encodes CASSLNRGKQFF.